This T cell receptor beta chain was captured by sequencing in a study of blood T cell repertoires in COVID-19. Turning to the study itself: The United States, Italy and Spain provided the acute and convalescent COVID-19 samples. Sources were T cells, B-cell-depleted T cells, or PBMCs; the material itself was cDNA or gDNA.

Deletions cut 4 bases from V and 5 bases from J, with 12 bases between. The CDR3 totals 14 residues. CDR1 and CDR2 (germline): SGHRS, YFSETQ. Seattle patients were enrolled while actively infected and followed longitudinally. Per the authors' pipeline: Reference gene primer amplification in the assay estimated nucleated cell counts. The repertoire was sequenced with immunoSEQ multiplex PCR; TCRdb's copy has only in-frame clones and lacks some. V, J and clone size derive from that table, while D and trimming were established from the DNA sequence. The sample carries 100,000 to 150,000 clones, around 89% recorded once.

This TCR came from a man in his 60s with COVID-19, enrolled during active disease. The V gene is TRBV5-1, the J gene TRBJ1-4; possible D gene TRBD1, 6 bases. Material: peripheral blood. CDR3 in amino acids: CASSPDRNNEKLFF. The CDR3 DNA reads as TGCGCCAGCAGCCCGGACAGAAACAATGAAAAACTGTTTTTT.